A selection of T cell receptor beta chains follows, all from one sample in a study of blood T cell repertoires in COVID-19. This table comes from immunoSEQ multiplex PCR, and its TCRdb copy is limited to in-frame clones, with some not included. The data contain some 250,000 clones, 82% of them singletons. Specimen: peripheral blood. The source is a woman aged 60-75 years with active or convalescent COVID-19. Both conserved end residues are part of each CDR3. D genes are given only for firm matches. Clone size, where shown, is once, few, many, or a class for clones that have expanded.

TRBD1	.	TRBJ1-4	17	TRBV5-5	TGTGCCAGCAGCCCGGACTCTAGCGGGACAGCGAATGAAAAACTGTTTTTT	CASSPDSSGTANEKLFF
TRBD1	.	TRBJ2-2	13	TRBV2	TGTGCCAGCAGAGGGACAGGGATCGGGGAGCTGTTTTTT	CASRGTGIGELFF
TRBD1	.	TRBJ2-1	16	TRBV9	TGTGCCAGCAGCGTAGCCTGGGACAGCACCTACAATGAGCAGTTCTTC	CASSVAWDSTYNEQFF
TRBD1	few	TRBJ1-5	15	TRBV18	TGTGCCAGCTCAGGGGCACAGGGGGCAGATCAGCCCCAGCATTTT	CASSGAQGADQPQHF
.	.	TRBJ2-1	14	TRBV2	TGTGCCAGCAGGGCGCTGCAGGGAAACAATGAGCAGTTCTTC	CASRALQGNNEQFF
TRBD1	.	TRBJ1-5	16	TRBV27	TGTGCCAGCAGGGCAACCGGGACAGGGAACAATCAGCCCCAGCATTTT	CASRATGTGNNQPQHF
.	.	TRBJ2-1	18	TRBV6-2/TRBV6-3	TGTGCCAGCAGTTTACTCGGGGTAGCGGCCTCACGGGAGAATGAGCAGTTCTTC	CASSLLGVAASRENEQFF
.	.	TRBJ2-3	13	TRBV11-2	TGTGCCAGCAGCTTAGGGCAGGTGGATACGCAGTATTTT	CASSLGQVDTQYF
TRBD2	.	TRBJ2-3	18	TRBV28	TGTGCCAGCAGTTTCCCTCTCCGACTAGCGGGAAGCACAGATACGCAGTATTTT	CASSFPLRLAGSTDTQYF
TRBD2	once	TRBJ2-3	14	TRBV24-1	TGTGCCACCAGTGCTAGCGGGGGCACAGATACGCAGTATTTT	CATSASGGTDTQYF
.	.	TRBJ2-5	15	TRBV5-4	TGTGCCAGCAGCTTAGGGGGGGCGGAGCAAGAGACCCAGTACTTC	CASSLGGAEQETQYF
TRBD1	.	TRBJ1-2	11	TRBV11-2	TGTGCCACTGACAGGGGGGATGGCTACACCTTC	CATDRGDGYTF
TRBD1	.	TRBJ1-1	16	TRBV5-1	TGCGCCAGCAGCTTGGTGGAGGGGGCGCCGGGCACTGAAGCTTTCTTT	CASSLVEGAPGTEAFF
.	.	TRBJ1-1	13	TRBV12-3/TRBV12-4	TGTGCCAGCAGTTGGACAGTGAACACTGAAGCTTTCTTT	CASSWTVNTEAFF
.	few	TRBJ2-1	16	TRBV19	TGTGCCAGTAGTACCCCCACAGGGATGGGATACAATGAGCAGTTCTTC	CASSTPTGMGYNEQFF
TRBD1	.	TRBJ2-1	15	TRBV4-1	TGCGCCAGCAGCCAGTTACAGGGGGCCTACAATGAGCAGTTCTTC	CASSQLQGAYNEQFF
TRBD1	.	TRBJ1-3	16	TRBV27	TGTGCCAGCAGTTTACAGGGGGACTTTTCTGGAAACACCATATATTTT	CASSLQGDFSGNTIYF
.	.	TRBJ1-1	14	TRBV2	TGTGCCAGCAGTGTGTACCGGGGTGAAACTGAAGCTTTCTTT	CASSVYRGETEAFF
TRBD1	.	TRBJ2-3	15	TRBV6-2/TRBV6-3	TGTGCCAGCAGTGGACAGGGGGCGTACACAGATACGCAGTATTTT	CASSGQGAYTDTQYF
.	.	TRBJ2-3	13	TRBV18	TGTGCCAGCTGCGGCCAGACCACAGATACGCAGTATTTT	CASCGQTTDTQYF
TRBD1	once	TRBJ2-7	15	TRBV7-8	TGTGCCAGCAGCTTAGGCGGACAGGGCCTATACGAGCAGTACTTC	CASSLGGQGLYEQYF
.	once	TRBJ2-3	15	TRBV9	TGTGCCAGCAGTGTGGCGGTAGGTAGTGCAGATACGCAGTATTTT	CASSVAVGSADTQYF
TRBD1	.	TRBJ2-1	15	TRBV11-1	TGTGCCAGCAGCTTAGAACAGGGGGCTGTGTATGAGCAGTTCTTC	CASSLEQGAVYEQFF
TRBD2	.	TRBJ2-5	16	TRBV9	TGTGCCAGCAGCGTAGCGCCAGCGGGGGGGCTAGAGACCCAGTACTTC	CASSVAPAGGLETQYF
TRBD1	.	TRBJ2-7	19	TRBV18	TGTGCCAGCTCACCTCTTGGCATAGTTGGGACAGGGGGTTCCTACGAGCAGTACTTC	CASSPLGIVGTGGSYEQYF
TRBD2	.	TRBJ2-1	15	TRBV11-2	TGTGCCAGCAGCCTGGGACTAGCGGGGGCAAATGAGCAGTTCTTC	CASSLGLAGANEQFF
TRBD1	.	TRBJ1-3	17	TRBV7-2	TGTGCCAGCAGCTTAGTGGGACAGGGGGTTCCTGGAAACACCATATATTTT	CASSLVGQGVPGNTIYF
.	.	TRBJ1-1	14	TRBV5-5	TGTGCCAGCAGCACTGGATGGGCGAACACTGAAGCTTTCTTT	CASSTGWANTEAFF
TRBD1	.	TRBJ1-3	14	TRBV7-2	TGTGCCAGCAGCTGGACAGGGGTTGGAAACACCATATATTTT	CASSWTGVGNTIYF
.	.	TRBJ1-2	16	TRBV27	TGTGCCAGCAGTTTACTGACAGGAATGGGGAACTATGGCTACACCTTC	CASSLLTGMGNYGYTF
.	once	TRBJ2-7	13	TRBV5-5	TGTGCCAGCAGCCCCCAAGACAGTCTTGAGCAGTACTTC	CASSPQDSLEQYF
.	.	TRBJ2-1	13	TRBV3-1/TRBV3-2	TGTGCCAGCAGCCAAGATCTGGCCAGTGAGCAGTTCTTC	CASSQDLASEQFF
TRBD1	.	TRBJ1-2	15	TRBV27	TGTGCCAGCAGTCCGGGGACAGGGGGCGCGCATGGCTACACCTTC	CASSPGTGGAHGYTF
.	.	TRBJ1-1	12	TRBV5-1	TGCGCCAGCAGCTTCAACACCGCTGAAGCTTTCTTT	CASSFNTAEAFF
TRBD1	.	TRBJ1-4	15	TRBV2	TGTGCCAGCGGCGGACAGGCTGCAACTAATGAAAAACTGTTTTTT	CASGGQAATNEKLFF
TRBD1	.	TRBJ2-7	16	TRBV19	TGTGCCAGTAGTATATTGCCCACCGGGACAGTTTACGAGCAGTACTTC	CASSILPTGTVYEQYF
.	few	TRBJ1-4	13	TRBV11-2	TGTGCCAGCAGCTTAGAAGGGAGTGAAAAACTGTTTTTT	CASSLEGSEKLFF
.	.	TRBJ1-2	13	TRBV30	TGTGCCTGGAGATTCTCGGCCTCGGGTGGCTACACCTTC	CAWRFSASGGYTF
.	.	TRBJ2-3	14	TRBV7-3	TGTGCCAGCAGCTGGGGGGGCAGCACAGATACGCAGTATTTT	CASSWGGSTDTQYF
.	.	TRBJ2-1	20	TRBV21-1	TGTGCCAGCAGCCCAACAGGGGTAGCGGGGGGCCGAAGCTCCTACAATGAGCAGTTCTTC	CASSPTGVAGGRSSYNEQFF
.	once	TRBJ2-5	14	TRBV5-6	TGTGCCAGCAGCCCGGTCGGGGGTCAAGAGACCCAGTACTTC	CASSPVGGQETQYF
TRBD1	.	TRBJ2-6	18	TRBV19	TGTGCCAGTAGTGCGGTCCCGGGACAGGGCTCTGGGGCCAACGTCCTGACTTTC	CASSAVPGQGSGANVLTF
.	.	TRBJ2-7	16	TRBV14	TGTGCCAGCAGCCAAGAGGGGGGGCTTAGCTCCTACGAGCAGTACTTC	CASSQEGGLSSYEQYF
.	.	TRBJ1-3	15	TRBV6-5	TGTGCCAGCAGTTACTCGGGGGGACCTGGAAACACCATATATTTT	CASSYSGGPGNTIYF
TRBD2	.	TRBJ2-1	15	TRBV7-3	TGTGCCAGCAGCCCCGGACTAGCGGGGGGCAATGAGCAGTTCTTC	CASSPGLAGGNEQFF
.	.	TRBJ2-3	16	TRBV12-1	TGTGCCAGCAGCACGCGGACAGGCCTAGCTAGAGATACGCAGTATTTT	CASSTRTGLARDTQYF
.	once	TRBJ2-5	13	TRBV30	TGTGCCTGGAGTGTACGACCAGGAGAGACCCAGTACTTC	CAWSVRPGETQYF
.	.	TRBJ1-1	14	TRBV9	TGTGCCAGCAGCGTAGGATTTGAGGACACTGAAGCTTTCTTT	CASSVGFEDTEAFF
.	.	TRBJ1-2	15	TRBV4-1	TGCGCCAGCAGCCAAGATATGGGGCTAAACTATGGCTACACCTTC	CASSQDMGLNYGYTF
TRBD1	.	TRBJ1-6	14	TRBV5-1	TGCGCCAGCAGCTGGGACAGCCCGTATTCACCCCTCCACTTT	CASSWDSPYSPLHF
.	many	TRBJ2-5	14	TRBV27	TGTGCCAGCAGCCCGACTAGCCCCAGGGGGACCCAGTACTTC	CASSPTSPRGTQYF
TRBD2	.	TRBJ2-5	16	TRBV5-5	TGTGCCAGCAGCTTCCTAGCGGGGGGGCTTTTGGAGACCCAGTACTTC	CASSFLAGGLLETQYF
TRBD1	.	TRBJ2-2	16	TRBV7-2	TGTGCCAGCAGCCCGGGGGGACAGGGATTTACCGGGGAGCTGTTTTTT	CASSPGGQGFTGELFF
TRBD2	once	TRBJ2-7	15	TRBV27	TGTGCCAGCAGTTTATCCGGGGGGATGGCCTACGAGCAGTACTTC	CASSLSGGMAYEQYF
TRBD1	.	TRBJ2-7	14	TRBV19	TGTGCCAGTCGATCGGACAGGGGGACTTACGAGCAGTACTTC	CASRSDRGTYEQYF
.	.	TRBJ2-5	11	TRBV28	TGTGCCAGCAGTTCAGGTTGGACCCAGTACTTC	CASSSGWTQYF
.	.	TRBJ1-1	15	TRBV5-8	TGTGCCAGCAGCTCATCCTTTACAGGAAACACTGAAGCTTTCTTT	CASSSSFTGNTEAFF
.	.	TRBJ1-4	14	TRBV19	TGTGCCAGTAGCCTAACAGTGACGGGAGAAAAACTGTTTTTT	CASSLTVTGEKLFF